A selection of T cell receptor beta chains follows, all from one sample in a study of blood T cell repertoires in COVID-19. The protocol was immunoSEQ multiplex PCR, while the TCRdb copy is restricted to in-frame clones and leaves out a portion. The sample records approximately 200,000 clones, about 80% being singletons. Sample: PBMCs or T cells enriched from blood (not recorded which). Receptors originate from a woman in her thirties or forties with acute COVID-19. The CDR3 runs from the conserved cysteine through the conserved F or W. A D gene is named only where the DNA matches it firmly. The size of a clone is reported for some rows only, either as once, few or many, or as a class for expanded clones.

size,D,J,V,DNA,CDR3
-,-,TRBJ1-2,TRBV29-1,TGCAGCATCGGACATCTTCGAGGCTACACCTTC,CSIGHLRGYTF
few,TRBD2,TRBJ2-5,TRBV9,TGTGCCAGCAGCGTATCTAGCGGGAGGGATGAGACCCAGTACTTC,CASSVSSGRDETQYF
-,-,TRBJ1-5,TRBV15,TGTGCCACCAGCAGAGAAGTTCAGGGTCAGCCCCAGCATTTT,CATSREVQGQPQHF
-,-,TRBJ2-2,TRBV4-1,TGCGCCAGCAGCCACCTGATGAGGGCCGCGATCACCGGGGAGCTGTTTTTT,CASSHLMRAAITGELFF
-,-,TRBJ1-2,TRBV2,TGTGCCAGCACTTATCCGGATGGCTACACCTTC,CASTYPDGYTF
-,-,TRBJ2-1,TRBV6-5,TGTGCCAGCAGCCAAGAGGTGGCCCCCCAGTATGAGCAGTTCTTC,CASSQEVAPQYEQFF
-,-,TRBJ1-2,TRBV21-1,TGTGCCAGCAAGTCCCCCCACGGACTAGTTCCTGGCTACACCTTC,CASKSPHGLVPGYTF
-,TRBD2,TRBJ2-1,TRBV28,TGTGCCAGCACAGAGACGGTACTAGCGGGTGAGCAGTTCTTC,CASTETVLAGEQFF
-,TRBD2,TRBJ2-6,TRBV19,TGTGCCAGTAGTCTGGGGCGGATGACTAGCGGGGGGTTTGGGGCCAACGTCCTGACTTTC,CASSLGRMTSGGFGANVLTF
-,TRBD1,TRBJ2-5,TRBV11-2,TGTGCCAGCAGCTCGTTGACAGGGGGGCCGACCCAGTACTTC,CASSSLTGGPTQYF
-,TRBD2,TRBJ2-1,TRBV4-1,TGCGCCAGCAGCCAAGATGGACTAGACTACAATGAGCAGTTCTTC,CASSQDGLDYNEQFF
-,-,TRBJ2-1,TRBV7-6,TGTGCCAGCAGCTCCGGGGGTGAGCAGTTCTTC,CASSSGGEQFF
-,-,TRBJ1-5,TRBV28,TGTGCCAGCAGATCCGCGAGGAATCAGCCCCAGCATTTT,CASRSARNQPQHF
-,-,TRBJ2-2,TRBV9,TGTGCCAGCAGCGCTGATCTCATCGGGCAGGGAGGCACCGGGGAGCTGTTTTTT,CASSADLIGQGGTGELFF
-,-,TRBJ1-1,TRBV27,TGTGCCAGCAGCCGATCGGCGGGGAAGAACACTGAAGCTTTCTTT,CASSRSAGKNTEAFF
few,TRBD1,TRBJ2-7,TRBV23-1,TGCGCCAGCAGTCATCCCCGCCAGGGGGAATACGAGCAGTACTTC,CASSHPRQGEYEQYF
once,TRBD1,TRBJ2-1,TRBV2,TGTGCCAGCAGTCGACAGGGGGCTTACAATGAGCAGTTCTTC,CASSRQGAYNEQFF
once,-,TRBJ2-7,TRBV6-2/TRBV6-3,TGTGCCAGCAGTTTGACAGGAGTATACGAGCAGTACTTC,CASSLTGVYEQYF
-,TRBD2,TRBJ2-5,TRBV7-9,TGTGCCAGCAGCCCCCCGGGGGGCCAAGAGACCCAGTACTTC,CASSPPGGQETQYF
once,-,TRBJ2-1,TRBV27,TGTGCCAGCTGTTACGGTTCCTACAATGAGCAGTTCTTC,CASCYGSYNEQFF
-,-,TRBJ2-7,TRBV28,TGTGCCAGCAGTCCGCCGGTTGAAGGACTGGCGTACGAGCAGTACTTC,CASSPPVEGLAYEQYF
-,TRBD2,TRBJ2-1,TRBV10-3,TGTGCCATCAGTGACGCTAGCGGGGGGGCGACAGATGAGCAGTTCTTC,CAISDASGGATDEQFF
-,TRBD2,TRBJ2-7,TRBV6-5,TGTGCCAGCAGCCTATCCGCCGGACTAGCGGGCGAGCAGTACTTC,CASSLSAGLAGEQYF
-,-,TRBJ2-1,TRBV19,TGTGCCAGCAAACCCCGGGGATCCAGCTCCTACAATGAGCAGTTCTTC,CASKPRGSSSYNEQFF
-,TRBD1,TRBJ1-3,TRBV9,TGTGCCAGCAGCAACCGGGACAGGGGCAACACCATATATTTT,CASSNRDRGNTIYF
once,-,TRBJ2-7,TRBV4-3,TGCGCCAGCAGCCAAGGTGTAAGGGGCTCCTACGAGCAGTACTTC,CASSQGVRGSYEQYF
-,-,TRBJ2-1,TRBV10-1,TGCGCCAGCAGTCCCCTAGCGTCGAGCTCCTACAATGAGCAGTTCTTC,CASSPLASSSYNEQFF
once,-,TRBJ1-1,TRBV3-1/TRBV3-2,TGTGCCAGCAGCCTCGTAGACAGCATGAACACTGAAGCTTTCTTT,CASSLVDSMNTEAFF
-,-,TRBJ2-2,TRBV9,TGTGCCAGCAGCCCCTTAAACGGGGAGCTGTTTTTT,CASSPLNGELFF
-,-,TRBJ1-1,TRBV27,TGTGCCAGCAGCTTACGCGGCGCGGGCATTAGGATGAACACTGAAGCTTTCTTT,CASSLRGAGIRMNTEAFF
-,-,TRBJ2-1,TRBV6-2/TRBV6-3,TGTGCCAGCAGTACCTATACACCACAGGGTGCGTACAATGAGCAGTTCTTC,CASSTYTPQGAYNEQFF
-,TRBD1,TRBJ2-2,TRBV20-1,TGCAGTGCTAGTATAACAGGGGCAACCGGGGAGCTGTTTTTT,CSASITGATGELFF
-,TRBD2,TRBJ2-4,TRBV7-2,TGTGCCAGCAGCTTGGGGGGACTAGCGGGAGTTGGCAAAAACATTCAGTACTTC,CASSLGGLAGVGKNIQYF
-,-,TRBJ2-5,TRBV10-3,TGTGCCATCAGTGAGGAAGGGACTGGCGGAGAGACCCAGTACTTC,CAISEEGTGGETQYF
once,-,TRBJ2-5,TRBV7-2,TGTGCCAGCAGCCACTCTAGCGTACAAGAGACCCAGTACTTC,CASSHSSVQETQYF
few,-,TRBJ1-2,TRBV6-5,TGTGCCAGCAGTTACGGGGCGGAGAACTATGGCTACACCTTC,CASSYGAENYGYTF
-,-,TRBJ2-4,TRBV19,TGTGCCAGTAGTATAGAGGCTGGAGCCAAAAACATTCAGTACTTC,CASSIEAGAKNIQYF
few,TRBD1,TRBJ2-2,TRBV18,TGTGCCAGCTCAGTGACAGGGGCCGACACCGGGGAGCTGTTTTTT,CASSVTGADTGELFF
-,TRBD1,TRBJ2-5,TRBV30,TGTGCCTGCAGGGGGAATGGGGAGACCCAGTACTTC,CACRGNGETQYF
-,-,TRBJ2-7,TRBV3-1/TRBV3-2,TGTGCCAGCAGCCCCCGCACCCCAGGGTTTCCCTCCTACGAGCAGTACTTC,CASSPRTPGFPSYEQYF
-,TRBD2,TRBJ2-7,TRBV18,TGTGCCAGCTCACCATCGGGAAATAGCGGGAGGAGGCAGTACTTC,CASSPSGNSGRRQYF
-,-,TRBJ2-5,TRBV6-5,TGTGCCAGCACCGATACGGGGGTTGGGGAGACCCAGTACTTC,CASTDTGVGETQYF
-,TRBD1,TRBJ1-2,TRBV6-1,TGTGCCAGCAGTCCTTCGGGACAGGCCCTTAAGGGCTACACCTTC,CASSPSGQALKGYTF
-,-,TRBJ2-2,TRBV12-5,TGTGCTAGTGGTTTGATATCGAGTGGCACCGGGGAGCTGTTTTTT,CASGLISSGTGELFF
-,-,TRBJ1-6,TRBV6-2/TRBV6-3,TGTGCCAGCAGTTACGCGGGGGGTGGATATAATTCACCCCTCCACTTT,CASSYAGGGYNSPLHF
-,-,TRBJ1-3,TRBV19,TGTGCCAGTAGTATCGGACGGGACAAAGGAAACACCATATATTTT,CASSIGRDKGNTIYF
-,-,TRBJ1-5,TRBV19,TGTGCCAGTAGTATCCGCGGGGGGATTAGCAATCAGCCCCAGCATTTT,CASSIRGGISNQPQHF
-,TRBD2,TRBJ2-1,TRBV24-1,TGTGCCACCAGTGACGCGGGGAGAGCGGGAGCCACGGGGAATGAGCAGTTCTTC,CATSDAGRAGATGNEQFF
few,TRBD1,TRBJ2-3,TRBV29-1,TGCAGCGGCCAGGGGGCCAGCCAGTATTTT,CSGQGASQYF
-,TRBD1,TRBJ2-1,TRBV7-2,TGTGCCAGCAGTCGGGACAGGGGTAGGGATGAGCAGTTCTTC,CASSRDRGRDEQFF
-,TRBD1,TRBJ1-2,TRBV19,TGTGCCAGTAGTCCGACAGGGGTAGATGGCTACACCTTC,CASSPTGVDGYTF
-,-,TRBJ1-4,TRBV7-2,TGTGCCAGCAGCCAAAGGGGGGGGCGCTTGGAAAAACTGTTTTTT,CASSQRGGRLEKLFF
-,-,TRBJ1-1,TRBV29-1,TGCAGCGTGGGAGGGGAGGTAAAGCGCCACACTGAAGCTTTCTTT,CSVGGEVKRHTEAFF